This TCR beta chain stems from a study of shared clonotypes between healthy human individuals. Profiling relied on immunoSEQ multiplex PCR, and the TCRdb table lists in-frame clones only, not all of them. The table lists 800,000 or so clones, just over 95% of them singletons. The CDR3 has 15 residues. V gave up 5 bases and J gave up 3 bases, with 17 bases separating them. The germline V gene has CDR1 SEHNR and CDR2 FQNEAQ (reference sequence). Terminally differentiated effector memory CD45RA+ cells were excluded from the naive CD8 cells, which were CD45RO-negative and positively selected for CCR7. The specimen sequenced was naive CD8+ T cells sorted from blood. V and J are TRBV7-9 and TRBJ2-7; D may correspond to TRBD1 or TRBD2 (7 bases each). This TCR derives from a man in his thirties or forties in good health. The CDR3 sequence: CASSPRGGGGYEQYF. For the CDR3, the DNA is TGTGCCAGCAGCCCGAGGGGAGGGGGCGGCTACGAGCAGTACTTC.